The source of this T cell receptor beta chain is a study of post-analysis software for immune sequencing data. General study results and limits: Relative to controls, patients with multiple sclerosis showed significantly lower normalized Chao1 diversity. Among five TRBV segments more frequent in patients than controls were TRBV5-6, TRBV5-1 and TRBV20-1.

On this clonotype: What it binds is not known.

Incorporated into the TCR beta cDNA libraries were unique molecular identifiers, which served to reduce PCR and sequencing biases. Yield was about 500,000 cDNA molecules from about 1 to 10 million T cells. A single record per CDR3 protein comes from TCRdb applying MiXCR to the PCR reads. The data show fewer than 550,000 distinct CDR3 sequences, roughly 34% seen once. Trimming at V came to 4 bases and at J to 8 bases, leaving 5 bases not matched to a gene. CDR3 length equals 14 residues. Germline V gene lookup returns CDR1 ENHRY and CDR2 SYGVKD. The chain uses TRBV10-3 and TRBJ2-1; TRBD1 matches 10 bases. This TCR came from a girl between 2 and 17 years old with multiple sclerosis. The sample taken for sequencing was blood. The CDR3 DNA reads as TGTGCCATCAGTGTAGGACAGGGGGGGGATGAGCAGTTCTTC. Translated: CAISVGQGGDEQFF.